This T cell receptor beta chain appears in the sequencing data of a study of cytomegalovirus exposure and HLA in healthy donors. Overall study context: A later analysis reported the approximately 120 validation repertoires used the same platform as the 666 first-cohort repertoires. Study-level results: The study designated fewer than 200 TCR beta chains cytomegalovirus-associated.

A word on this clone: Its specificity is not known.

TCRdb keeps only in-frame clones here, not all; method: immunoSEQ multiplex PCR. The repertoire has 120,000 or so clones, roughly 89% of them found once; the top ten carry about 1.9%. Germline V gene sequence: CDR1 LNHDA, CDR2 SQIVND (reference sequence). The CDR3 spans 12 residues. The junction had 3 bases not matched to a gene; V was cut back by 8 bases and J by 4 bases. The chain couples TRBV19 to TRBJ2-5; 8 bases are shared with TRBD1. This receptor was obtained from a woman between 18 and 29 years old in good health and CMV-seronegative. Sequenced: PBMCs. The CDR3 spells CASATGGETQYF. As DNA, the CDR3 is TGTGCCAGTGCAACAGGGGGAGAGACCCAGTACTTC.